This passage covers 32 T cell receptor beta chains from one sample sequenced in a study of beta chain features in type 1 diabetes. Investigators reverse transcribed all isolated RNA, so they sequenced expressed TCRB transcripts. Clones were sequenced by immunoSEQ multiplex PCR, and TCRdb holds only the in-frame ones, with some missing. The data contain a few hundred thousand clones, 16% of them seen just once; the ten biggest clones take up approximately 0.086%. These TCRs are of unknown antigen specificity. Whole-study findings and limits: All four CD4+ subsets of Type 1 diabetes patients contained TCRB CDR3s that were moderately but significantly shorter.

The sequencing sample was made of naive CD4+ T cells from blood. These receptors were taken from a young man with type 1 diabetes.

Here the CDR3 DNA reads TGTGCCAGTTCACAGGGGGCTGTACCAGAGACCCAGTACTTC. It codes for CASSQGAVPETQYF. This chain uses TRBV7-2 with TRBJ2-5; 9 bases map to TRBD1. V lost 9 bases, J lost 4 bases, and 9 bases stayed unmatched. This CDR3 has 14 amino acids. Germline loops: CDR1 SGHTA, CDR2 FQGNSA.

The chain uses TRBV29-1 and TRBJ2-1; D may be TRBD1 (6 bases). The germline V gene encodes CDR1 SQVTM and CDR2 ANQGSEA. Trimming left V 5 bases short and J 0 bases short, with 17 bases between. The CDR3 is 16 amino acids. The CDR3 sequence is CSVNEGGADSYNEQFF. The CDR3 region has the DNA TGCAGCGTTAACGAAGGGGGAGCGGACTCCTACAATGAGCAGTTCTTC.

The sample holds a few counts of this clone. The rearrangement links TRBV19 to TRBJ1-1; 7 nucleotides match TRBD1. Germline V gives CDR1 LNHDA, CDR2 SQIVND (reference sequence). With 7 bases clipped from V and 5 bases from J, the junction kept 10 bases outside the gene matches. The CDR3 length is 14 residues. CDR3 nucleotide sequence: TGTGCCAGTACCCTTGGACAGGTGCTAACTGAAGCTTTCTTT. This gives the protein CASTLGQVLTEAFF.

This clone was seen more than once but under ten times. This chain joins TRBV30 and TRBJ1-1; D possibly corresponds to TRBD1 (5 bases). The CDR3 is 14 residues long. Trimming took off 0 bases at V and 4 bases at J, with 12 bases between the two ends. Germline V CDR1 and CDR2: GTSNPN, SVGIG (reference sequence). The CDR3 loop reads CAWSVSGVPTEAFF. The CDR3 DNA follows: TGTGCCTGGAGTGTATCGGGGGTTCCCACTGAAGCTTTCTTT.

The gene calls are TRBV28 and TRBJ1-5; no clear D. Germline CDR1 MDHEN, CDR2 SYDVKM. Trimming took 5 bases from V and 0 from J, leaving 8 bases between them. This CDR3 spans 14 amino acids. In nucleotides, the CDR3 is TGTGCCAGCAGTCCGGCTGGTAGCAATCAGCCCCAGCATTTT. Translating gives CASSPAGSNQPQHF. Using reference TRBV28 and TRBJ1-5 for the parts outside the CDR3, the full variable domain is DVKVTQSSRYLVKRTGEKVFLECVQDMDHENMFWYRQDPGLGLRLIYFSYDVKMKEKGDIPEGYSVSREKKERFSLILESASTNQTSMYLCASSPAGSNQPQHFGDGTRLSIL.

The gene calls are TRBV4-2 and TRBJ2-7; 8 bases are a match to TRBD2. CDR1 LGHNA and CDR2 YNFKEQ come from the germline V gene. Trimming at V came to 2 bases and at J to 5 bases, leaving 8 bases not matched to a gene. The CDR3 is 15 amino acids. In nucleotides, the CDR3 is TGTGCCAGCAGCCAACCTAGCGGGCCCGGTGACGAGCAGTACTTC. This codes for CASSQPSGPGDEQYF.

Only a few counts were recorded for this clone. The V and J genes are TRBV10-3 and TRBJ1-1; 8 nucleotides line up with TRBD1. Germline values: CDR1 ENHRY, CDR2 SYGVKD. The trim removed 10 bases at V and 0 bases at J, leaving 4 bases unmatched. CDR3 size: 13 residues. The CDR3 DNA follows: TGTGCCACCAGGGACAGGATGAACACTGAAGCTTTCTTT. This sequence encodes CATRDRMNTEAFF.

DNA of the CDR3: TGTGCCAGCAGTGTACAGTTCTTC. The encoded protein is CASSVQFF. V usage is TRBV28 and J usage is TRBJ2-1; D unresolved. The CDR3 covers 8 residues. V was pared by 5 bases and J by 13 bases, with 3 bases between. CDR1 is MDHEN and CDR2 is SYDVKM in the germline V gene.

The V gene is TRBV9, the J gene TRBJ2-3, with TRBD2 matching over 12 bases. Germline V gene data show CDR1 as SGDLS and CDR2 as YYNGEE. This CDR3 contains 15 residues. The ends lost 5 bases at V and 5 bases at J; junction bases unmatched: 6. The CDR3 nucleotides are TGTGCCAGCAGGGAACCGGGACTAGCGGGAGATACGCAGTATTTT. Its protein is CASREPGLAGDTQYF.

The chain couples TRBV6-1 to TRBJ2-3; 7 bases align to TRBD1. Germline CDR1 and CDR2: MNHNS and SASEGT. The V segment lost 6 bases and the J segment 4 bases; nucleotides outside the gene matches: 4. The CDR3 loop spans 13 amino acids. In nucleotides, the CDR3 is TGTGCCAGCAGCATTACAGGGGCAGATACGCAGTATTTT. This translates into CASSITGADTQYF.

This clone showed up just a few times. The chain has TRBV29-1 and TRBJ2-1; TRBD2 agrees at 15 bases. The CDR3 spans 17 residues. V dropped 6 bases and J dropped 1; count of bases not matched to a gene: 7. Germline assignment: CDR1 SQVTM and CDR2 ANQGSEA. The CDR3 sequence: CSVGRTSGRASYNEQFF. The CDR3 DNA is TGCAGCGTAGGCCGGACTAGCGGGAGGGCATCCTACAATGAGCAGTTCTTC.

This chain connects TRBV20-1 to TRBJ1-2; D ambiguous. This CDR3 is built from 11 residues. Trimming cost V 3 bases and J 1 base, with 3 bases left between them. Germline V gene sequence: CDR1 DFQATT, CDR2 SNEGSKA (reference sequence). DNA for the CDR3: TGCAGTGCTAGTTATAACTATGGCTACACCTTC. Its translation: CSASYNYGYTF.

This sequence joins TRBV30 and TRBJ1-2, with D uncertain. The germline V and J ends were trimmed by 4 bases and 0 bases, with 15 bases remaining between them. Germline V gives CDR1 GTSNPN, CDR2 SVGIG (reference sequence). CDR3 length: 15 residues. The CDR3 here is CAWNEPSSANYGYTF. DNA of the CDR3: TGTGCCTGGAACGAACCCTCTTCGGCTAACTATGGCTACACCTTC.

This sequence joins TRBV7-9 and TRBJ2-3, with TRBD1 matching over 10 bases. The trim removed 5 bases at V and 7 bases at J, leaving 6 bases unmatched. The CDR3 runs to 14 residues. Germline V lookup: CDR1 SEHNR, CDR2 FQNEAQ (reference sequence). CDR3 bases: TGTGCCAGCAGCCCGGGACAGGGGCTAAATACGCAGTATTTT. Amino acid sequence: CASSPGQGLNTQYF. Drawing the rest from reference TRBV7-9 and TRBJ2-3, the complete variable domain is DTGVSQNPRHKITKRGQNVTFRCDPISEHNRLYWYRQTLGQGPEFLTYFQNEAQLEKSRLLSDRFSAERPKGSFSTLEIQRTEQGDSAMYLCASSPGQGLNTQYFGPGTRLTVL.

The chain joins TRBV29-1 to TRBJ2-7; 7 positions agree with TRBD2. In germline, CDR1 is SQVTM, CDR2 ANQGSEA. The CDR3 totals 13 residues. Unmatched junction bases numbered 7, after V lost 4 bases and J lost 4 bases. The chain's CDR3 is CSVGLAEKYEQYF. The CDR3, as DNA: TGCAGCGTTGGTCTAGCGGAGAAGTACGAGCAGTACTTC.

This clone was seen only a few times. The chain employs TRBV2 and TRBJ1-2; D not resolved. CDR3 length equals 12 residues. The germline V and J ends were trimmed by 6 bases and 8 bases, with 13 bases remaining between them. Germline V gives CDR1 SNHLY, CDR2 FYNNEI. The CDR3 nucleotides are TGTGCCAGCAGCGCCTACATCGTGGGCTACACCTTC. This sequence encodes CASSAYIVGYTF. Complete variable domain (other parts from reference TRBV2 and TRBJ1-2): EPEVTQTPSHQVTQMGQEVILRCVPISNHLYFYWYRQILGQKVEFLVSFYNNEISEKSEIFDDQFSVERPDGSNFTLKIRSTKLEDSAMYFCASSAYIVGYTFGSGTRLTVV.

This clone came up a few times. This chain uses TRBV29-1 with TRBJ2-3, with 10 bases fitting TRBD2. Germline lookup yields CDR1 SQVTM and CDR2 ANQGSEA. CDR3 size: 14 residues. V was pared by 4 bases and J by 6 bases, with 7 bases of the junction left unmatched. The CDR3 sequence: CSVVSGRAGDTQYF. Here the CDR3 DNA reads TGCAGCGTTGTGAGCGGGAGGGCCGGGGATACGCAGTATTTT.

This clone was picked up a small number of times. V gene TRBV6-5 combines with J gene TRBJ2-3; D may correspond to TRBD1 or TRBD2 (5 bases each). Germline CDR1 is MNHEY and CDR2 is SVGAGI. CDR3 length equals 14 residues. The ends were cut back, 2 bases at V and 2 bases at J, with 8 bases in the middle. The CDR3 is CASSYRDPTDTQYF. CDR3 bases: TGTGCCAGCAGTTACCGGGACCCCACAGATACGCAGTATTTT.

The J gene is TRBJ1-5, the V gene TRBV4-1, with D unclear. CDR1 and CDR2 (germline): MGHRA, YSYEKL. The CDR3 has 15 residues. Trimming removed 0 bases from V and 7 bases from J, with 13 bases in between. CDR3 residues: CASSQEEGGGQPQHF. In DNA, the CDR3 is TGCGCCAGCAGCCAAGAGGAGGGAGGAGGGCAGCCCCAGCATTTT.

This clone has a handful of counts. The chain's CDR3 is CASSLAFPSYEQYF. CDR3 sequence (DNA): TGTGCCAGCAGTTTGGCGTTCCCATCCTACGAGCAGTACTTC. V usage is TRBV28 and J usage is TRBJ2-7; D unclear. The germline V gene encodes CDR1 MDHEN and CDR2 SYDVKM. Trimming stripped 3 bases from V and 1 base from J, with 10 bases between. CDR3 length: 14 residues.

The chain combines TRBV5-6 with TRBJ2-2; D is possibly TRBD1 (5 bases). The CDR3 is 15 amino acids. The V and J ends lost 2 bases and 2 bases respectively, with 10 bases between them. Germline lookup yields CDR1 SGHDT and CDR2 YYEEEE. CDR3 DNA sequence: TGTGCCAGCAGCTTACGACAGCGAAACACCGGGGAGCTGTTTTTT. The encoded protein is CASSLRQRNTGELFF. Full variable domain (outside the CDR3, taken from reference TRBV5-6 and TRBJ2-2): DAGVTQSPTHLIKTRGQQVTLRCSPKSGHDTVSWYQQALGQGPQFIFQYYEEEERQRGNFPDRFSGHQFPNYSSELNVNALLLGDSALYLCASSLRQRNTGELFFGEGSRLTVL.

This chain connects TRBV9 to TRBJ2-3; 9 bases fit TRBD2. V trimming: 4 bases; J trimming: 0 bases; junction bases outside the gene matches: 6. The CDR3 totals 16 residues. CDR1 SGDLS and CDR2 YYNGEE come from the germline V gene. In DNA form, the CDR3 reads TGTGCCAGCAGCCCCCGGACTAGCGCCAGCACAGATACGCAGTATTTT. This codes for CASSPRTSASTDTQYF. The variable domain in full, with the rest retrieved from reference TRBV9 and TRBJ2-3, is DSGVTQTPKHLITATGQRVTLRCSPRSGDLSVYWYQQSLDQGLQFLIQYYNGEERAKGNILERFSAQQFPDLHSELNLSSLELGDSALYFCASSPRTSASTDTQYFGPGTRLTVL.

The chain joins TRBV15 to TRBJ1-2; tentative D call: TRBD1 (5 bases). Germline CDR1 LNHNV, CDR2 YYDKDF (reference sequence). CDR3 length: 15 residues. V was trimmed by 4 bases and J by 2 bases, leaving 14 bases between them. The CDR3 loop reads CATSKGRPGNYGYTF. CDR3 in DNA: TGTGCCACCAGCAAGGGGCGCCCAGGGAACTATGGCTACACCTTC.

The table lists this clone with a few counts. The genes are TRBV18 and TRBJ2-7, with D unclear. The CDR3 extends over 11 amino acids. Germline V CDR1 and CDR2: KGHSH, LQKENI. The germline V and J ends were trimmed by 1 base and 4 bases, with 2 bases remaining between them. The CDR3 nucleotides read TGTGCCAGCTCACCACTTTACGAGCAGTACTTC. Translated: CASSPLYEQYF.

The chain has TRBV4-1 and TRBJ2-5, with D possibly TRBD1 on 6 matching bases. Trimming removed 4 bases from V and 1 base from J, with 10 bases in between. Germline assignment: CDR1 MGHRA and CDR2 YSYEKL. This CDR3 region has 14 residues. The CDR3 DNA follows: TGCGCCAGCAGCCTCCTAGGGGGCCAAGAGACCCAGTACTTC. It codes for CASSLLGGQETQYF.

A note on this clone: Sequence at one end of the junction differs from germline and may be a read error. V gene TRBV7-7 combines with J gene TRBJ2-2; D is unresolved. Germline CDR1 reads SSHAT; CDR2 reads FNYEAQ (reference sequence). The CDR3 is 14 residues long. CDR3 residues: CASRRAGPYGELFF. For the CDR3, the DNA is TGTGCTAGCAGGAGAGCTGGGCCCTACGGGGAGCTGTTTTTT. The full variable domain, completed using reference TRBV7-7 and TRBJ2-2, is GAGVSQSPRYKVTKRGQDVTLRCDPISSHATLYWYQQALGQGPEFLTYFNYEAQPDKSGLPSDRFSAERPEGSISTLTIQRTEQRDSAMYRCASRRAGPYGELFFGEGSRLTVL.

This clone has a single count. The chain carries TRBV7-9 and TRBJ2-1; D perhaps matches TRBD2 (6 bases). This CDR3 has 17 amino acids. Germline values: CDR1 SEHNR, CDR2 FQNEAQ (reference sequence). V shed 2 bases and J shed 9 bases, with 23 bases lying between them. CDR3: CASSLTRIQWVGGEQFF. The CDR3, as DNA: TGTGCCAGCAGCTTAACCAGGATTCAGTGGGTCGGGGGTGAGCAGTTCTTC.

The chain combines TRBV10-3 with TRBJ2-5; TRBD2 is a possible D gene (6 bases). The CDR3 has 15 amino acids. With 0 bases removed from V and 0 bases from J, the gap between germline ends came to 8 bases. From germline, CDR1 is ENHRY and CDR2 SYGVKD. Here the CDR3 reads CAISESGGDQETQYF. The CDR3 nucleotides are TGTGCCATCAGTGAGTCTGGAGGGGACCAAGAGACCCAGTACTTC.

This chain uses TRBV9 with TRBJ1-1; D uncertain. In germline, CDR1 is SGDLS, CDR2 YYNGEE. V was trimmed by 3 bases and J by 1 base, leaving 7 bases between them. CDR3 length: 13 amino acids. The CDR3 sequence: CASSADENTEAFF. The CDR3 DNA is TGTGCCAGCAGCGCGGACGAGAACACTGAAGCTTTCTTT.

This clone was recorded a few times. CDR3 nucleotides: TGTGCCAGCAGTTTATTGGGACAAGAGACCCAGTACTTC. Translation gives CASSLLGQETQYF. This chain links TRBV28 with TRBJ2-5; D is uncertain. This CDR3 has 13 residues. Germline V lookup: CDR1 MDHEN, CDR2 SYDVKM. The V end lost 1 base, the J end lost 2 bases, and 5 bases lay between the germline ends.

The rearrangement uses TRBV28 and TRBJ1-1; 8 bases align to TRBD1. Germline V CDR1 and CDR2: MDHEN, SYDVKM. V shed 9 bases, J shed 0 bases, and the junction held 3 bases outside the gene matches. This CDR3 comprises 13 residues. This chain's CDR3 is CASRQGMNTEAFF. The CDR3 DNA sequence: TGTGCCAGTAGACAGGGGATGAACACTGAAGCTTTCTTT.

This chain connects TRBV7-9 to TRBJ2-7; 9 bases map to TRBD2. CDR1 is SEHNR and CDR2 is FQNEAQ in the germline V gene (reference sequence). The trim removed 5 bases at V and 3 bases at J, leaving 2 bases unmatched. CDR3 length: 13 residues. In nucleotides, the CDR3 is TGTGCCAGCAGCGTTAGCGGGAGCTACGAGCAGTACTTC. It translates to CASSVSGSYEQYF.